A single sample gave rise to the 25 T cell receptor beta chains below, sequenced in a study of beta chain features in type 1 diabetes. The sequenced template was cDNA made from the entire isolated RNA. The assay was immunoSEQ multiplex PCR, and TCRdb's table has in-frame clones only and misses some. The table records roughly 300,000 clones, about 15% of them present only once. Source material: central memory CD4+ T cells from blood. The receptors here all came from a man aged 30-40 years in good health.

The V gene is TRBV7-2, the J gene TRBJ2-1, with 11 bases that match TRBD2. This CDR3 contains 15 residues. Germline CDR1 reads SGHTA; CDR2 reads FQGNSA. V dropped 5 bases and J dropped 8; count of bases not matched to a gene: 8. The CDR3 sequence is CASSPGLAGVYEQFF. The CDR3 coding sequence is TGTGCCAGCAGCCCCGGACTAGCGGGTGTGTATGAGCAGTTCTTC.

The gene calls are TRBV6-1 and TRBJ2-7; D ambiguous. The germline V gene has CDR1 MNHNS and CDR2 SASEGT. The V end was cut by 5 bases, the J end by 6 bases, with 11 bases between. This CDR3 has 12 residues. In DNA, the CDR3 is TGTGCCAGCAGTACATGGACGAGCGAGCAGTACGTC. Its protein product is CASSTWTSEQYV.

This clone was counted only a few times. The rearrangement uses TRBV7-9 and TRBJ2-5, with 8 bases matching TRBD1. Germline CDR1 and CDR2: SEHNR and FQNEAQ (reference sequence). V shed 4 bases, J shed 5 bases, and the junction held 3 bases outside the gene matches. There are 13 residues in the CDR3. The CDR3 DNA sequence: TGTGCCAGCAGCTCGGACAGGGTGGAGACCCAGTACTTC. Protein product: CASSSDRVETQYF.

There are a few counts of this clone. This CDR3 is CASSQDRTGTGANVLTF. DNA of the CDR3: TGTGCCAGCAGCCAAGATCGGACAGGGACTGGGGCCAACGTCCTGACTTTC. The chain recombines TRBV4-2 with TRBJ2-6; 8 bases agree with TRBD1. Trimming at V came to 0 bases and at J to 2 bases, leaving 3 bases not matched to a gene. The length of the CDR3 is 17 residues. The germline V gene has CDR1 LGHNA and CDR2 YNFKEQ.

This clone has a handful of counts. The rearrangement uses TRBV25-1 and TRBJ1-6, with D unresolved. The CDR3 extends over 14 amino acids. The V and J ends lost 3 bases and 9 bases respectively, with 12 bases between them. CDR1 and CDR2 from the germline V gene are MGHDK and SYGVNS. The DNA for the CDR3 is TGTGCCAGCAGTGATGCGGCTCCCGGTTCACCCCTCCACTTT. Its translation: CASSDAAPGSPLHF.

Only a few counts were recorded for this clone. The sample contains more than one DNA sequence encoding this CDR3. The gene calls are TRBV19 and TRBJ1-1; D remains ambiguous. CDR3 length equals 13 residues. Per the germline V gene, CDR1 is LNHDA and CDR2 is SQIVND (reference sequence). V gave up 3 bases and J gave up 0 bases, with 5 bases separating them. The CDR3 here is CASSITVNTEAFF. The CDR3 DNA reads as TGTGCCAGTAGTATTACAGTGAACACTGAAGCTTTCTTT.

The CDR3 DNA sequence: TGTGCCAGCTCACCACAGGGATTAATTCTAGCCAAAAACATTCAGTACTTC. This translates into CASSPQGLILAKNIQYF. The chain uses TRBV18 and TRBJ2-4; D gene uncertain. This CDR3 is 17 amino acids long. Trimming stripped 1 base from V and 0 bases from J, with 13 bases between. Per germline, CDR1 KGHSH and CDR2 LQKENI.

This clone came up a few times. The J gene is TRBJ2-7, the V gene TRBV18, with TRBD1 matching 8 bases. Germline lookup yields CDR1 KGHSH and CDR2 LQKENI. This CDR3 spans 16 amino acids. Losses at the gene ends were 2 bases for V and 7 bases for J; bases not matched to a gene: 13. The CDR3 reads CASSPVGTGTLKEQYF. The CDR3 bases are TGTGCCAGCTCACCAGTGGGGACAGGAACCTTGAAAGAGCAGTACTTC.

This clone turned up a few times. CDR3: CASSQDRAQGRKLFF. As DNA, the CDR3 is TGCGCCAGCAGCCAAGACAGGGCCCAAGGGCGAAAACTGTTTTTT. The chain joins TRBV4-3 to TRBJ1-4; D may be TRBD1 (5 bases). Germline V gives CDR1 LGHNA, CDR2 YSLEER. This CDR3 has 15 residues. The germline V and J ends were trimmed by 0 bases and 10 bases, with 15 bases remaining between them.

This clone was counted a few times. The CDR3 region is CASSFSRPVDTQYF. The CDR3 DNA reads TGTGCCAGCAGCTTTAGCCGTCCCGTGGATACGCAGTATTTT. The chain couples TRBV11-3 to TRBJ2-3; unclear D gene. The CDR3 extends over 14 amino acids. Germline CDR1 SGHNT, CDR2 YENEEA. Trimming removed 3 bases at V and 6 bases at J, with 13 bases between.

This clone occurred a few times. The chain has TRBV4-1 and TRBJ2-6; D gene uncertain. Germline-derived CDR1 and CDR2 are MGHRA and YSYEKL. CDR3 length equals 15 residues. Trimming took 5 bases from V and 0 from J, leaving 8 bases between them. The DNA of the CDR3 is TGCGCCAGCAGCTACACCCCCTCTGGGGCCAACGTCCTGACTTTC. It is translated as CASSYTPSGANVLTF.

The rearrangement joins TRBV4-1 to TRBJ2-1; TRBD2 matches at 9 bases. This CDR3 region has 17 residues. The germline V gene has CDR1 MGHRA and CDR2 YSYEKL. V was pared by 3 bases and J by 1 base, with 7 bases of the junction left unmatched. The CDR3 reads CASSQGEGLASYNEQFF. For the CDR3, the DNA is TGCGCCAGCAGCCAGGGCGAGGGACTAGCATCCTACAATGAGCAGTTCTTC.

This clone has a handful of counts. The rearrangement uses TRBV6-4 and TRBJ2-6; unclear D gene. Between the trimmed V and J ends, which lost 6 bases and 1 base, there was a span of 10 bases. CDR3 size: 15 residues. In germline, CDR1 is MRHNA, CDR2 SNTAGT. The CDR3 coding sequence is TGTGCCAGCAGCGAAGGGCAGTCTGGGGCCAACGTCCTGACTTTC. Its protein is CASSEGQSGANVLTF.

This chain uses TRBV18 with TRBJ1-1; D is unresolved. The CDR3 covers 15 residues. Trimming shortened V by 1 base and J by 3 bases, and 12 bases separated the two germline ends. In germline, CDR1 is KGHSH, CDR2 LQKENI. CDR3 in DNA: TGTGCCAGCTCACCACGGGTTGAGTGGGACACTGAAGCTTTCTTT. Translated: CASSPRVEWDTEAFF.

This clone was seen repeatedly, ten times or more. The same CDR3 arises from other DNA sequences in this sample as well. The V and J genes are TRBV29-1 and TRBJ2-6, with TRBD1 identical over 10 bases. V shed 4 bases, J shed 1 base, and the junction held 7 bases outside the gene matches. Germline V gene lookup returns CDR1 SQVTM and CDR2 ANQGSEA. The length of the CDR3 is 17 residues. CDR3 nucleotides: TGCAGCGTTGGGGGGACAGGGGCAATTTCTGGGGCCAACGTCCTGACTTTC. Translated: CSVGGTGAISGANVLTF.

Ten or more counts support this clone. The chain combines TRBV5-1 with TRBJ1-1; D gene ambiguous. Germline values: CDR1 SGHRS, CDR2 YFSETQ. The CDR3 loop spans 15 amino acids. Trimming stripped 0 bases from V and 1 base from J, with 10 bases between. The CDR3 sequence is CASSLDVRGNTEAFF. In nucleotides, the CDR3 is TGCGCCAGCAGCTTGGACGTACGGGGGAACACTGAAGCTTTCTTT.

This rearrangement joins TRBV7-9 to TRBJ1-2; 7 nucleotides line up with TRBD1. Per the germline V gene, CDR1 is SEHNR and CDR2 is FQNEAQ (reference sequence). V dropped 3 bases and J dropped 8; count of bases not matched to a gene: 3. CDR3 length: 12 amino acids. The CDR3 sequence is CASSFDREGYTF. CDR3 nucleotides: TGTGCCAGCAGCTTTGACAGGGAGGGCTACACCTTC.

This clone came up a few times. A read error may account for a junction end that differs from germline. The CDR3 region is CASSASGASYNEQFF. Written as DNA, the CDR3 is TGTGCCAGCAGTGCCTCAGGAGCCTCCTACAATGAGCAGTTCTTC. The genes are TRBV10-3 and TRBJ2-1; D is unresolved. The CDR3 extends over 15 amino acids. Germline V gene data show CDR1 as ENHRY and CDR2 as SYGVKD.

The chain uses TRBV7-2 and TRBJ2-1, with 9 nucleotides matching TRBD2. The CDR3 loop spans 16 amino acids. The V and J ends lost 4 bases and 7 bases, in that order; junction bases with no gene match: 11. The germline gives CDR1 SGHTA, CDR2 FQGNSA. CDR3 amino acids: CASSSLGSGSGNEQFF. The CDR3 DNA reads as TGTGCCAGCAGCTCCCTGGGTAGCGGGAGTGGAAATGAGCAGTTCTTC.

This rearrangement joins TRBV6-6 to TRBJ2-7, with D tentatively TRBD1 or TRBD2 (6 bases each). CDR1 and CDR2 from the germline V gene are MNHNY and SVGAGI (reference sequence). The CDR3 runs to 12 residues. This CDR3 reads CASSQRGQTLPV. The CDR3 DNA is TGTGCCAGCAGCCAACGGGGGCAGACCTTGCCAGTC.

V is TRBV2 and J is TRBJ2-1, with D perhaps TRBD1 or TRBD2 (5 bases each). The ends were cut back, 4 bases at V and 6 bases at J, with 16 bases in the middle. This CDR3 has 15 residues. CDR1 is SNHLY, CDR2 FYNNEI, per germline. The CDR3 protein is CASSVRDRGVNEQFF. The CDR3 nucleotides are TGTGCCAGCAGTGTACGTGACCGAGGGGTCAATGAGCAGTTCTTC.

This clone has a handful of counts. At one end, the junction sequence differs from germline, possibly due to a read error. The chain carries TRBV2 and TRBJ2-7; 10 bases agree with TRBD1. The germline V gene encodes CDR1 SNHLY and CDR2 FYNNEI. The CDR3 length is 13 residues. This CDR3 is CASSEGTGVEQYF. For the CDR3, the DNA is TGTGCCAGCAGCGAAGGGACAGGGGTCGAGCAGTACTTC. Using reference TRBV2 and TRBJ2-7 for the parts outside the CDR3, the full variable domain is EPEVTQTPSHQVTQMGQEVILRCVPISNHLYFYWYRQILGQKVEFLVSFYNNEISEKSEIFDDQFSVERPDGSNFTLKIRSTKLEDSAMYFCASSEGTGVEQYFGPGTRLTVT.

This clone was picked up a small number of times. J is TRBJ2-1 and V is TRBV4-3, with 12 bases lining up with TRBD2. From germline, CDR1 is LGHNA and CDR2 YSLEER. After removal of 0 bases from V and 4 bases from J, the junction contained 1 base not matched to a gene. CDR3 length equals 16 residues. DNA for the CDR3: TGCGCCAGCAGCCAAGAGCTAGCGGGGGGGTACAATGAGCAGTTCTTC. It is translated as CASSQELAGGYNEQFF.

This clone was found many times. The V gene is TRBV21-1, the J gene TRBJ2-5; the table's D call, TRBD2, has no DNA check behind it. TRBV21-1 corresponds to a pseudogene. There are 20 residues in the CDR3. The CDR3 region is CASSTSHGLAGAKYQETQYF. As DNA, the CDR3 is TGTGCCAGCAGCACAAGCCATGGACTAGCGGGGGCCAAGTACCAAGAGACCCAGTACTTC.

This clone appeared a few times. The rearrangement joins TRBV29-1 to TRBJ1-2; TRBD1 matches at 12 bases. Germline CDR1 is SQVTM and CDR2 is ANQGSEA. With 6 bases clipped from V and 8 bases from J, the junction kept 1 base outside the gene matches. The CDR3 has 11 residues. CDR3 region: CSVGTGGGYTF. CDR3 DNA sequence: TGCAGCGTGGGGACAGGGGGCGGCTACACCTTC.